Listed below are T cell receptor beta chains from one sample, sequenced in a study of neurological immune-mediated disorders. TCRdb itself ran the 5' RACE reads through MiXCR, one entry per CDR3 protein. This sample has 45,000 to 55,000 distinct CDR3 sequences, with around 10% found just once. Sequences were obtained from PBMCs. These receptors came from a middle-aged woman with HTLV-1-associated myelopathy (HAM/TSP). The CDR3 runs from the conserved cysteine through the conserved F or W. The order of the fields is clone size, D gene, V gene, J gene, CDR3 DNA, CDR3 protein. The D gene is left open where the match is weak. A clone size is listed for some rows: how often the clone was seen (once, few, many), or a class if it is expanded.

many,-,TRBV4-1,TRBJ2-1,TGCGCCAGCAGCCATGGACTTCTTCGTTCCTACAATGAGCAGTTCTTC,CASSHGLLRSYNEQFF
many,-,TRBV5-1,TRBJ2-3,TGCGCCAGCAGCTTGGGAAGCACGGGCACAGATACGCAGTATTTT,CASSLGSTGTDTQYF
many,-,TRBV15,TRBJ2-7,TGTGCCACCAGCAGAGCTCCAGATTCAGAGCAGTACTTC,CATSRAPDSEQYF
many,-,TRBV6-6,TRBJ1-3,TGTGCCAGCAGCCCCTCCCTGGGCTCTGGAAACACCATATATTTT,CASSPSLGSGNTIYF
many,-,TRBV2,TRBJ2-7,TGTGCCAGCAGTCCAGGGACCTTCTACGAGCAGTACTTC,CASSPGTFYEQYF
many,TRBD2,TRBV3-1,TRBJ2-1,TGTGCCAGCAGCCAAGTCGGGGGGACCTACAATGAGCAGTTCTTC,CASSQVGGTYNEQFF
many,-,TRBV4-1,TRBJ2-7,TGCGCCAGCAGCCAAACCAAGGACGCTTACTACGAGCAGTACTTC,CASSQTKDAYYEQYF
-,TRBD2,TRBV4-1,TRBJ2-2,TGCGCCAGCAGCCAAGATGGACTAGCGGGGGGGCATCGCACCGGGGAGCTGTTTTTT,CASSQDGLAGGHRTGELFF
-,-,TRBV11-2,TRBJ2-7,TGTGCCAGCAGCTTAGATCGGAACTCCTACGAGCAGTACTTC,CASSLDRNSYEQYF
many,-,TRBV7-6,TRBJ2-5,TGTGCCAGCAGCCTCGGTCTTCAAGAGACCCAGTACTTC,CASSLGLQETQYF
many,TRBD1,TRBV12-3/TRBV12-4,TRBJ1-5,TGTGCCAGCAGTCCGTACAGGGGTGGAGAGCCCCAGCATTTT,CASSPYRGGEPQHF
many,TRBD2,TRBV24-1,TRBJ2-1,TGTGCCACCAGTGACCCTGGGGACGGGGGGGCCGGGGGGAATGAGCAGTTCTTC,CATSDPGDGGAGGNEQFF
many,-,TRBV20-1,TRBJ2-1,TGCAGTGCTAGGTCCGGGGGCAGCTACAATGAGCAGTTCTTC,CSARSGGSYNEQFF
many,-,TRBV3-1,TRBJ1-1,TGTGCCAGCAGCCGGGGCACTGAAGCTTTCTTT,CASSRGTEAFF
many,-,TRBV5-6,TRBJ1-1,TGTGCCAGCAGCTTGAAGAACACTGAAGCTTTCTTT,CASSLKNTEAFF
many,-,TRBV20-1,TRBJ1-1,TGCAGTGCTAGAAGGGGTGTCAACACTGAAGCTTTCTTT,CSARRGVNTEAFF
few,-,TRBV5-5,TRBJ2-1,TGTGCCAGCAGCCCGGACCTTGAAGTATACAATGAGCAGTTCTTC,CASSPDLEVYNEQFF
-,TRBD2,TRBV7-9,TRBJ2-4,TGTGCCATCAGCTTAGGCGGGGGGAACATTCACTACTTC,CAISLGGGNIHYF
many,TRBD1,TRBV12-3/TRBV12-4,TRBJ1-4,TGTGCCAGCAGCTCTGGGACAGGGGGAGAAAAACTGTTTTTT,CASSSGTGGEKLFF
many,-,TRBV7-2,TRBJ1-1,TGTGCCAGCAGCTTAAAAGGGTGGGCCACTGAAGCTTTCTTT,CASSLKGWATEAFF
many,-,TRBV5-5,TRBJ2-1,TGTGCCAGCAGCTTGGGCCCAGCTCAACCCTCCTACAATGAGCAGTTCTTC,CASSLGPAQPSYNEQFF
many,-,TRBV7-2,TRBJ2-7,TGTGCCAGCAGCCCTGGGGGGAGTCGCTCCTACGAGCAGTACTTC,CASSPGGSRSYEQYF
many,-,TRBV5-1,TRBJ1-1,TGCGCCAGCAGAGGGACAACTCCCCACAGCGGGCAGAACACTGAAGCTTTCTTT,CASRGTTPHSGQNTEAFF
many,-,TRBV20-1,TRBJ2-7,TGCAGTGCTAGAAGCCACAGGGTCTCCTACGAGCAGTACTTC,CSARSHRVSYEQYF
once,TRBD2,TRBV4-3,TRBJ2-6,TGCGCCAGCAGCCAAGCCACGGGAGGGGTCTCCGGGGCCTACGTCCTGACTTTC,CASSQATGGVSGAYVLTF
-,TRBD2,TRBV10-3,TRBJ2-5,TGTGCCATCAGTGAGCCCCTAGCGGGGGGTCAAGAGACCCAGTACTTC,CAISEPLAGGQETQYF
many,TRBD1,TRBV12-3/TRBV12-4,TRBJ2-5,TGTGCCAGCAGTCCCCGGGACAGGGAAGAGACCCAGTACTTC,CASSPRDREETQYF
many,TRBD1,TRBV6-5,TRBJ1-2,TGTGCCAGCAGCACAGGGGGCATTGGAGGCTACACCTTC,CASSTGGIGGYTF
many,TRBD1,TRBV6-5,TRBJ1-5,TGTGCCAGCAGCCCCGGACAGGGGGCGGATCAGCCCCAGCATTTT,CASSPGQGADQPQHF
few,TRBD1,TRBV14,TRBJ2-7,TGTGCCAGCAGCGCGCGGGACAGGGGGAACTACGAGCAGTACTTC,CASSARDRGNYEQYF
many,-,TRBV4-1,TRBJ2-3,TGCGCCAGCAGCCTGCGTGTCCTAGCAGAGCTTTCAGATACGCAGTATTTT,CASSLRVLAELSDTQYF
many,-,TRBV7-9,TRBJ1-1,TGTGCCAGCAGCTTAAAAGGGTCCTACACTGAAGCTTTCTTT,CASSLKGSYTEAFF
few,TRBD1,TRBV4-3,TRBJ1-2,TGCGCCAGCAGCCACAGTAGGGACAGGAACTATGGCTACACCTTC,CASSHSRDRNYGYTF
many,-,TRBV7-2,TRBJ2-7,TGTGCCAGCAGCTTAGGACATAACTACGAGCAGTACTTC,CASSLGHNYEQYF
few,-,TRBV30,TRBJ1-2,TGTGCCTGGAGTGTACTTGACATAGATGGCTACACCTTC,CAWSVLDIDGYTF
many,-,TRBV7-2,TRBJ1-4,TGTGCCAGCAGCCCTCCGGGGGATGCAACTAATGAAAAACTGTTTTTT,CASSPPGDATNEKLFF
many,-,TRBV7-2,TRBJ1-6,TGTGCCAGCAGCTTAAGGCAGGGGATTTATAATTCACCCCTCCACTTT,CASSLRQGIYNSPLHF
many,-,TRBV5-5,TRBJ2-3,TGTGCCAGCAGCCTCGGACTTCCTCGCACAGATACGCAGTATTTT,CASSLGLPRTDTQYF
many,-,TRBV7-8,TRBJ2-7,TGTGCCAGCAGCTTAGACGGGATCTCCTACGAGCAGTACTTC,CASSLDGISYEQYF
-,TRBD1,TRBV30,TRBJ2-1,TGTGCCTGGAGTCTACCCCTTACAGGGGCCTACAATGAGCAGTTCTTC,CAWSLPLTGAYNEQFF
many,TRBD2,TRBV7-2,TRBJ2-3,TGTGCCAGCAGCTTAGTGGGTAGCGGGGGAACAGATACGCAGTATTTT,CASSLVGSGGTDTQYF
-,TRBD1,TRBV5-1,TRBJ1-1,TGCGCCAGCAGCTTGACAGGGGGCGACAGGAACACTGAAGCTTTCTTT,CASSLTGGDRNTEAFF
many,TRBD1,TRBV14,TRBJ1-2,TGTGCCAGCAGCCGCCCCGGACAGGAGCGCAACTATGGCTACACCTTC,CASSRPGQERNYGYTF
many,TRBD1,TRBV5-1,TRBJ2-4,TGCGCCAGCCGGGGACAGGGGGCGAGAAACATTCAGTACTTC,CASRGQGARNIQYF
many,TRBD2,TRBV5-5,TRBJ2-3,TGTGCCAGCAGCCAACTAGCGGGGGGCCGCACAGATACGCAGTATTTT,CASSQLAGGRTDTQYF
many,TRBD2,TRBV4-1,TRBJ2-1,TGCGCCAGCAGCCATTCCAAGTCGGCGGGGGGCAATGAGCAGTTCTTC,CASSHSKSAGGNEQFF
many,-,TRBV20-1,TRBJ1-4,TGCAGTGCTAGCGGCAGCAATAATGAAAAACTGTTTTTT,CSASGSNNEKLFF
many,TRBD1,TRBV9,TRBJ2-7,TGTGCCAGCAGTGTACGGCCGGGACAGGGGTACGAGCAGTACTTC,CASSVRPGQGYEQYF
many,TRBD1,TRBV3-1,TRBJ2-1,TGTGCCAGCAGCTTCCGGGACAGGGGGCATTATGAGCAGTTCTTC,CASSFRDRGHYEQFF
many,TRBD1,TRBV27,TRBJ2-1,TGTGCCAGCAGCCCGACGGACAGGGGTCAAAATGAGCAGTTCTTC,CASSPTDRGQNEQFF
few,-,TRBV30,TRBJ2-3,TGTGCCTGGGATCGGGCTAGCCGCCGGTGGGATACGCAGTATTTT,CAWDRASRRWDTQYF
many,-,TRBV5-8,TRBJ1-2,TGTGCCAGCAGCTTGTACGTGGCAGCTGGCTACACCTTC,CASSLYVAAGYTF
many,TRBD2,TRBV6-6,TRBJ2-7,TGTGCCAGCAGTTCCCAAGGCGGGGGGGCCCACCACGAGCAGTACTTC,CASSSQGGGAHHEQYF
many,TRBD2,TRBV10-3,TRBJ2-1,TGTGCCATCAGTGTAGGAAGGCTAGCGGGGGGGCCGGGCTACAATGAGCAGTTCTTC,CAISVGRLAGGPGYNEQFF
many,TRBD2,TRBV7-2,TRBJ2-3,TGTGCCAGCAGCTTAGCGCTAGCGGGGGGGCCAGATACGCAGTATTTT,CASSLALAGGPDTQYF